The T cell receptor beta chain described here comes from a study of shared clonotypes between healthy human individuals. Study-level information: The cohort comprised a couple of women and a few men. Their ages spanned 18 to 49 years.

Study-level points and caveats: Compared with memory subsets, naive subsets generally had larger estimated richness.

For this clone: Its antigen is as yet unknown.

TCRdb's table, derived via immunoSEQ multiplex PCR, lists solely in-frame clones and lacks some. The sample lists 2 million to 2.5 million clones; 80% to 95% were seen once. CDR3 length: 16 residues. Losses at the gene ends were 0 bases for V and 4 bases for J; bases not matched to a gene: 7. Germline V lookup: CDR1 SGHNT, CDR2 YYREEE (reference sequence). Sequenced material: naive CD4+ T cells from PBMCs. Subset: CD45RA+ positively selected. This receptor was taken from a man aged 18 to 35 in good health. Some clones in this sample may be carry-over from other donors' samples. The chain joins TRBV5-4 to TRBJ1-1, with 9 bases that match TRBD1. CDR3 loop: CASSLGTGAWGTEAFF. The CDR3 DNA is TGTGCCAGCAGCTTGGGGACAGGGGCCTGGGGCACTGAAGCTTTCTTT.